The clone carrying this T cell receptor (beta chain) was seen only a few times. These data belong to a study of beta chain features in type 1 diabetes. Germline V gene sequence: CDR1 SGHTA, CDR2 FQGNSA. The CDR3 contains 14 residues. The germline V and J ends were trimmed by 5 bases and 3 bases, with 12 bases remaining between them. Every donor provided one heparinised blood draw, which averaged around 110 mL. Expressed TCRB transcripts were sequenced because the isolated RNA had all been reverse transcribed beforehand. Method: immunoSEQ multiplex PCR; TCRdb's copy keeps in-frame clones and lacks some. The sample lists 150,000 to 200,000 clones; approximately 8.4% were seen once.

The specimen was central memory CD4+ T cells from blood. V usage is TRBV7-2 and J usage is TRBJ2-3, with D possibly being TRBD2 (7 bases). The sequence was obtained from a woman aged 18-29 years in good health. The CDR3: CASSGGAWTDTQYF. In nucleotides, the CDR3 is TGTGCCAGCAGCGGGGGGGCCTGGACAGATACGCAGTATTTT.